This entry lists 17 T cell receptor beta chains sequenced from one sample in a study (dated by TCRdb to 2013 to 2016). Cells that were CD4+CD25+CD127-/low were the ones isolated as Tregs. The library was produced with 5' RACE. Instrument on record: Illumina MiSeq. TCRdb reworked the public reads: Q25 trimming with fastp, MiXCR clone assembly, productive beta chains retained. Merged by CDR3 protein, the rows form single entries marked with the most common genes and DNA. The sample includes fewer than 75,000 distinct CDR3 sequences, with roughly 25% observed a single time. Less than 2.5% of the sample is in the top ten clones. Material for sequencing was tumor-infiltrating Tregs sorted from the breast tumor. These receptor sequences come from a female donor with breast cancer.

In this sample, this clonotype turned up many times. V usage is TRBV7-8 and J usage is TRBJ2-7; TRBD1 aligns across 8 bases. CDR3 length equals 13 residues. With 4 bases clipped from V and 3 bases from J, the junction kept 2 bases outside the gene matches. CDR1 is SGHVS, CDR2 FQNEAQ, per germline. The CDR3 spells CASSYTGGYEQYF. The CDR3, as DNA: TGTGCCAGCAGCTACACAGGGGGCTACGAGCAGTACTTC.

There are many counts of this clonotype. The CDR3, as DNA: TGTGCCAGCAGGGACGACGGAAACTATGGCTACACCTTC. Translation: CASRDDGNYGYTF. This chain connects TRBV2 to TRBJ1-2; D unresolved. This CDR3 comprises 13 residues. V lost 6 bases to trimming and J lost 2 bases, with 10 bases between them. Germline V CDR1 and CDR2: SNHLY, FYNNEI.

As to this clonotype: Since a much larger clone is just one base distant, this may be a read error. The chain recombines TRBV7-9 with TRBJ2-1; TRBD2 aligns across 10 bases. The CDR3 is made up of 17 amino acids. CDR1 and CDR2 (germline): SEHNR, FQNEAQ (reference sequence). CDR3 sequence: CAGSPPITSGTHREQFF. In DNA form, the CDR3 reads TGTGCCGGCAGCCCTCCCATCACTAGCGGGACCCACCGGGAGCAGTTCTTC. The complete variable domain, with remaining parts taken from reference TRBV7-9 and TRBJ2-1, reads DTGVSQNPRHKITKRGQNVTFRCDPISEHNRLYWYRQTLGQGPEFLTYFQNEAQLEKSRLLSDRFSAERPKGSFSTLEIQRTEQGDSAMYLCAGSPPITSGTHREQFFGPGTRLTVL.

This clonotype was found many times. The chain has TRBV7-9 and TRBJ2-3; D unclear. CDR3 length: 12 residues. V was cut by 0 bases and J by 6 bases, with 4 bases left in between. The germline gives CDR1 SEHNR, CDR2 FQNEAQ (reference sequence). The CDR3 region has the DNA TGTGCCAGCAGCTTAGCGATTGATACGCAGTATTTT. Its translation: CASSLAIDTQYF.

Here the CDR3 DNA reads TGTGCCAGCAGTTACAGATTCCAAGAGACCCAGTACTTC. Translation: CASSYRFQETQYF. This chain joins TRBV11-3 and TRBJ2-5; no reliable D call. CDR3 length equals 13 residues. CDR1 and CDR2 (germline): SGHNT, YENEEA. V lost 6 bases and J lost 1, with 9 bases in between.

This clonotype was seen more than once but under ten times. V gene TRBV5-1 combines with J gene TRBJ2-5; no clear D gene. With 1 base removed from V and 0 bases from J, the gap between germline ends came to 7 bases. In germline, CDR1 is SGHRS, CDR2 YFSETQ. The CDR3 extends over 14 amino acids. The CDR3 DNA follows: TGCGCCAGCAGCTTGATGGCAGACCAAGAGACCCAGTACTTC. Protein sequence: CASSLMADQETQYF.

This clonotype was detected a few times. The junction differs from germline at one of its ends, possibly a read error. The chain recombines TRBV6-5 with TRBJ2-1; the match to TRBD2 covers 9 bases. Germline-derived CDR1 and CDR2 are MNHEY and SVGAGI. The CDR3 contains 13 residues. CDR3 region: CASSYHSASGTIF. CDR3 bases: TGTGCCAGCAGTTACCACTCAGCTAGCGGGACAATCTTC.

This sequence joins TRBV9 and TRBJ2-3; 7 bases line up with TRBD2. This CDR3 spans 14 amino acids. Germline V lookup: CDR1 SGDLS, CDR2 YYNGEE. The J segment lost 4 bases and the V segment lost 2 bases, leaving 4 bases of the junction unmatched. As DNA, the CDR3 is TGTGCCAGCAGCGTGGGGCTAGCGGCAGATACGCAGTATTTT. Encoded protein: CASSVGLAADTQYF.

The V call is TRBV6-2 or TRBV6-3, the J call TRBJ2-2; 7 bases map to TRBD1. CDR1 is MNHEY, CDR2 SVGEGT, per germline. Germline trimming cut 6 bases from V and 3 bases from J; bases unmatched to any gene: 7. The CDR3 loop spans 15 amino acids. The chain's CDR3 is CASSPGTGDTGELFF. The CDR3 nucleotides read TGTGCCAGCAGCCCCGGCACAGGGGACACCGGGGAGCTGTTTTTT.

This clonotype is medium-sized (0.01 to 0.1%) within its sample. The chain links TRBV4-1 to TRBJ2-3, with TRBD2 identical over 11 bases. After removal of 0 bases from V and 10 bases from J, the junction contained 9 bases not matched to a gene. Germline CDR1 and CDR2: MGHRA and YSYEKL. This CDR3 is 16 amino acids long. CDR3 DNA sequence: TGCGCCAGCAGCCAAGACCCTAGCGGGGGGCCGCAATCGCAGTATTTT. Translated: CASSQDPSGGPQSQYF.

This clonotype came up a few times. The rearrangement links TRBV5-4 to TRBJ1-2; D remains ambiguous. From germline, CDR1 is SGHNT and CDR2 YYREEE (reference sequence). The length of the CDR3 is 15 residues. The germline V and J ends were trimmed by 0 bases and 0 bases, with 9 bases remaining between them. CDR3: CASSLEQLANYGYTF. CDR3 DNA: TGTGCCAGCAGCTTGGAACAGTTAGCTAACTATGGCTACACCTTC.

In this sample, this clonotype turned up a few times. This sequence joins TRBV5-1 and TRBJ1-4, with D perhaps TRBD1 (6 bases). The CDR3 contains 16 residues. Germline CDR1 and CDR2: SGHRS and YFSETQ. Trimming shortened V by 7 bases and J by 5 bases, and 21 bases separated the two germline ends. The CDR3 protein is CASQMGTPRGNEKLFF. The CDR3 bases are TGCGCCAGCCAGATGGGGACACCTCGGGGGAATGAAAAACTGTTTTTT.

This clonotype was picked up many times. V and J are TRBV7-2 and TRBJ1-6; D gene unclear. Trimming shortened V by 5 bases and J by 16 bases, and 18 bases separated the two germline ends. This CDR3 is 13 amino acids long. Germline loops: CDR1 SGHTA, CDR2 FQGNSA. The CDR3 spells CASSPNKGSPLHF. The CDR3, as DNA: TGTGCCAGCAGCCCTAATAAAGGCAGTCCGCTCCACTTT.

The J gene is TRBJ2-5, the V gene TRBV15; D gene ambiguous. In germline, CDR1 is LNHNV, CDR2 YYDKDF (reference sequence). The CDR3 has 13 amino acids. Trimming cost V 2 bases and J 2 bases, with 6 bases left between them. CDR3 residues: CATSRPSQETQYF. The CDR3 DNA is TGTGCCACCAGCAGACCGAGTCAAGAGACCCAGTACTTC.

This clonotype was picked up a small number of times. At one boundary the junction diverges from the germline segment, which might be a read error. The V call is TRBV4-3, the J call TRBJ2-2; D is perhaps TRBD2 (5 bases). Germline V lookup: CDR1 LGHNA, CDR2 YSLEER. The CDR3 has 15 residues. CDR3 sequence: CAGSQDPGMTGELFF. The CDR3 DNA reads TGCGCCGGCAGCCAAGACCCGGGGATGACCGGGGAGCTGTTTTTT.

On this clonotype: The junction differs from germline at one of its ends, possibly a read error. CDR3 in amino acids: CTSSQTSGGNEQFF. The DNA of the CDR3 is TGCACCAGCAGCCAGACTAGCGGGGGGAATGAGCAGTTCTTC. The genes are TRBV7-3 and TRBJ2-1; 13 bases map to TRBD2. This CDR3 spans 14 amino acids. Germline V gene lookup returns CDR1 SGHTA and CDR2 FQGTGA.

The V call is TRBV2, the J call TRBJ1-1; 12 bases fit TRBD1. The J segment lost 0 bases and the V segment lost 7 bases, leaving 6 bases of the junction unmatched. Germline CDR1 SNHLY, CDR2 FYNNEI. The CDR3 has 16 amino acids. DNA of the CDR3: TGTGCCAGCATGGGGACAGGGGGCGCGATGAACACTGAAGCTTTCTTT. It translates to CASMGTGGAMNTEAFF.